The entry that follows covers one TCR beta chain sequence. The source of the sample is a study of T cell changes during pregnancy in multiple sclerosis. The protocol was immunoSEQ multiplex PCR, while the TCRdb copy is restricted to in-frame clones and leaves out a portion. The sample has around 30,000 clones, 85% to 90% seen once. Trimming took off 6 bases at V and 3 bases at J, with 11 bases between the two ends. Germline CDR1 reads LGHNT; CDR2 reads FRNRAP. The CDR3 contains 13 residues. This clonotype originated in a female donor in good health, enrolled as a control in a pregnancy study. The rearrangement joins TRBV12-5 to TRBJ1-1; tentatively, D is TRBD1 (5 bases). Here the sequenced sample was CD4+ T cells from peripheral blood mononuclear cells, taken in the third trimester of pregnancy. The CDR3 DNA follows: TGTGCTAGTGGACCCCCGACAGACACTGAAGCTTTCTTT. Its protein product is CASGPPTDTEAFF. Based on the CDR3 plus reference TRBV12-5 and TRBJ1-1, the full variable domain is DARVTQTPRHKVTEMGQEVTMRCQPILGHNTVFWYRQTMMQGLELLAYFRNRAPLDDSGMPKDRFSAEMPDATLATLKIQPSEPRDSAVYFCASGPPTDTEAFFGQGTRLTVV.